These 27 T cell receptor beta chains originate from one sample sequenced in a study of blood T cell repertoires in COVID-19. Here immunoSEQ multiplex PCR was the method, and the copy in TCRdb shows in-frame clones only, minus some. Here the sample spans roughly 500,000 clones, approximately 88% being singletons. Sequencing input: PBMCs or T cells enriched from blood (not recorded which). The receptors shown here come from a woman aged 40 to 55 who had recovered from COVID-19.

The V call is TRBV5-6, the J call TRBJ2-3, with 9 nucleotides matching TRBD2. Losses at the gene ends were 0 bases for V and 2 bases for J; bases not matched to a gene: 1. The CDR3 loop spans 15 amino acids. Per the germline V gene, CDR1 is SGHDT and CDR2 is YYEEEE. The CDR3 sequence: CASSLGGRDTDTQYF. The CDR3 bases are TGTGCCAGCAGCTTGGGCGGGAGGGACACAGATACGCAGTATTTT.

This chain uses TRBV2 with TRBJ2-7, with 12 bases fitting TRBD2. Germline loops: CDR1 SNHLY, CDR2 FYNNEI. J was trimmed by 7 bases and V by 5 bases; bases with no gene match: 3. The CDR3 is 13 amino acids. This chain's CDR3 is CASSPTSGGEQYF. Here the CDR3 DNA reads TGTGCCAGCAGTCCGACTAGCGGGGGAGAGCAGTACTTC.

The chain carries TRBV10-3 and TRBJ2-4, with D possibly matching TRBD2 (6 bases). The germline V and J ends were trimmed by 2 bases and 3 bases, with 14 bases remaining between them. The CDR3 runs 16 residues. Germline-derived CDR1 and CDR2 are ENHRY and SYGVKD. The CDR3 region has the DNA TGTGCCATCAGTGAGCCTCCTAGCGATTACAAAAACATTCAGTACTTC. It codes for CAISEPPSDYKNIQYF.

J is TRBJ2-3 and V is TRBV7-9; 7 positions match TRBD1. Germline V gives CDR1 SEHNR, CDR2 FQNEAQ (reference sequence). The junction had 19 bases not matched to a gene; V was cut back by 5 bases and J by 14 bases. The CDR3 runs 15 residues. The CDR3 sequence is CASSPGDSRPKGLYF. The DNA of the CDR3 is TGTGCCAGCAGCCCCGGGGACAGTCGCCCGAAGGGGTTGTATTTT.

V is TRBV4-1 and J is TRBJ1-2, with 9 bases aligning to TRBD1. J lost 1 base, V lost 1 base, and 16 bases had no gene match. Looked up from germline, CDR1 is MGHRA and CDR2 is YSYEKL. The CDR3 is 20 amino acids. CDR3 DNA: TGCGCCAGCAGCCAAGGCCCCTTCCTGGGACAGGGACGGGTTAACTATGGCTACACCTTC. This gives the protein CASSQGPFLGQGRVNYGYTF.

The genes are TRBV7-2 and TRBJ2-7; TRBD2 matches at 12 bases. This CDR3 region has 16 residues. V was pared by 0 bases and J by 9 bases, with 9 bases of the junction left unmatched. The germline CDR1 and CDR2 sequences are SGHTA and FQGNSA. CDR3 in amino acids: CASSLASGTSGLGQYF. The CDR3 DNA reads as TGTGCCAGCAGCTTAGCCTCCGGGACTAGCGGGCTCGGGCAGTACTTC.

This clone was counted a few times. CDR3: CASSWGTSPPSEQYF. As DNA, the CDR3 is TGCGCCAGCAGCTGGGGGACTAGTCCTCCCTCCGAGCAGTACTTC. The J gene is TRBJ2-7, the V gene TRBV5-1; 8 positions agree with TRBD2. The V gene's germline CDR1 is SGHRS and CDR2 YFSETQ. J was trimmed by 6 bases and V by 3 bases; bases with no gene match: 11. The CDR3 extends over 15 amino acids. Filled out from reference TRBV5-1 and TRBJ2-7, the complete variable domain reads KAGVTQTPRYLIKTRGQQVTLSCSPISGHRSVSWYQQTPGQGLQFLFEYFSETQRNKGNFPGRFSGRQFSNSRSEMNVSTLELGDSALYLCASSWGTSPPSEQYFGPGTRLTVT.

This chain uses TRBV18 with TRBJ2-5, with TRBD2 identical over 14 bases. The CDR3 has 14 residues. The V segment lost 3 bases and the J segment 9 bases; nucleotides outside the gene matches: 3. Germline V lookup: CDR1 KGHSH, CDR2 LQKENI. The CDR3 region is CASSPGTSGSPQYF. As DNA, the CDR3 is TGTGCCAGCTCACCCGGGACTAGCGGGAGTCCCCAGTACTTC.

V is TRBV21-1 and J is TRBJ1-1; TRBD1 was called by the table and not checked on the DNA. TRBV21-1 is a recognized pseudogene. This CDR3 region has 12 residues. CDR3 sequence (DNA): TGTGCCAGCTTCAGGGGATCCACTGAAGCTTTCTTT. The encoded protein is CASFRGSTEAFF.

The chain has TRBV7-2 and TRBJ2-1; D unresolved. The V and J ends lost 5 bases and 4 bases respectively, with 15 bases between them. This CDR3 is 15 amino acids long. CDR1 is SGHTA and CDR2 is FQGNSA in the germline V gene. CDR3 loop: CASSPVVRNYNEQFF. The CDR3 region has the DNA TGTGCCAGCAGCCCGGTGGTGCGGAATTACAATGAGCAGTTCTTC.

This clone appeared once. This sequence joins TRBV20-1 and TRBJ2-1; 10 positions match TRBD2. The CDR3 is 16 residues long. Germline V gene sequence: CDR1 DFQATT, CDR2 SNEGSKA (reference sequence). With 4 bases clipped from V and 8 bases from J, the junction kept 14 bases outside the gene matches. The CDR3 DNA is TGCAGTGCTACTGAGATTAGCGGGAGGTCCTGGGATGAGCAGTTCTTC. It codes for CSATEISGRSWDEQFF.

The chain has TRBV19 and TRBJ2-3; 12 positions agree with TRBD2. CDR1 LNHDA and CDR2 SQIVND come from the germline V gene (reference sequence). This CDR3 comprises 17 residues. Trimming at V came to 5 bases and at J to 5 bases, leaving 11 bases not matched to a gene. The CDR3, as DNA: TGTGCCAGTAGTTACGACCGACTAGCGGGAGCTGTAGATACGCAGTATTTT. Protein sequence: CASSYDRLAGAVDTQYF.

This chain uses TRBV2 with TRBJ1-3, with 8 bases lining up with TRBD1. V lost 6 bases to trimming and J lost 0 bases; unmatched junction nucleotides: 10. The CDR3 length is 17 residues. CDR1 and CDR2 (germline): SNHLY, FYNNEI. The CDR3 nucleotides read TGTGCCAGCAGAGACCAGGGGGCGCGTGGCTCTGGAAACACCATATATTTT. This sequence encodes CASRDQGARGSGNTIYF.

This sequence joins TRBV6-2 or TRBV6-3 and TRBJ2-7; the match to TRBD2 covers 9 bases. This CDR3 region has 15 residues. Losses at the gene ends were 4 bases for V and 2 bases for J; bases not matched to a gene: 6. Germline V gene data show CDR1 as MNHEY and CDR2 as SVGEGT. Here the CDR3 reads CASSSGLARAYEQYF. In DNA, the CDR3 is TGTGCCAGCAGTTCAGGACTAGCGCGCGCCTACGAGCAGTACTTC.

A single count supports this clone. The same CDR3 arises from other DNA sequences in this sample as well. The chain has TRBV5-1 and TRBJ1-4; 9 nucleotides align to TRBD1. There are 14 residues in the CDR3. Germline CDR1 SGHRS, CDR2 YFSETQ. The V segment lost 3 bases and the J segment 4 bases; nucleotides outside the gene matches: 1. The chain's CDR3 is CASSSGQGNEKLFF. The CDR3 bases are TGCGCCAGCAGCTCGGGACAGGGTAATGAAAAACTGTTTTTT. Complete variable domain (other parts from reference TRBV5-1 and TRBJ1-4): KAGVTQTPRYLIKTRGQQVTLSCSPISGHRSVSWYQQTPGQGLQFLFEYFSETQRNKGNFPGRFSGRQFSNSRSEMNVSTLELGDSALYLCASSSGQGNEKLFFGSGTQLSVL.

This clone was counted once. The chain recombines TRBV10-3 with TRBJ2-7, with 7 bases that match TRBD1. From germline, CDR1 is ENHRY and CDR2 SYGVKD. The length of the CDR3 is 14 residues. With 6 bases clipped from V and 2 bases from J, the junction kept 7 bases outside the gene matches. This CDR3 is CAISRRQGAYEQYF. The CDR3 DNA reads as TGTGCCATCAGCCGTCGACAGGGCGCCTACGAGCAGTACTTC.

V gene TRBV29-1 combines with J gene TRBJ2-1; 10 positions agree with TRBD2. The CDR3 length is 13 residues. V dropped 8 bases and J dropped 4; count of bases not matched to a gene: 5. CDR1 is SQVTM and CDR2 is ANQGSEA in the germline V gene. The CDR3 loop reads CSPRLAGYNEQFF. CDR3 DNA: TGCAGCCCCCGACTAGCGGGTTACAATGAGCAGTTCTTC.

This clone was counted a few times. J is TRBJ2-7 and V is TRBV4-2, with 10 bases aligning to TRBD2. V lost 2 bases, J lost 2 bases, and 12 bases stayed unmatched. The CDR3 runs 18 residues. Germline CDR1 LGHNA, CDR2 YNFKEQ. The CDR3, as DNA: TGTGCCAGCAGCCAAAGGGGGCAGACTAGCGGGTTTGCCTACGAGCAGTACTTC. The encoded protein is CASSQRGQTSGFAYEQYF.

The chain carries TRBV6-2 or TRBV6-3 and TRBJ1-6; the D gene is possibly TRBD1 (6 bases). The CDR3 is made up of 14 amino acids. The V and J ends lost 3 bases and 6 bases respectively, with 9 bases between them. Germline values: CDR1 MNHEY, CDR2 SVGEGT. As DNA, the CDR3 is TGTGCCAGCAGTTATGCCAGGGGTAATTCACCCCTCCACTTT. It encodes CASSYARGNSPLHF.

The rearrangement links TRBV12-5 to TRBJ2-5, with 12 bases matching TRBD2. V was pared by 0 bases and J by 4 bases, with 3 bases of the junction left unmatched. The CDR3 totals 16 residues. CDR1 and CDR2 from the germline V gene are LGHNT and FRNRAP. CDR3 region: CASGLVTSGRGETQYF. CDR3 DNA sequence: TGTGCTAGTGGTTTGGTGACTAGCGGGAGAGGAGAGACCCAGTACTTC.

V gene TRBV6-5 combines with J gene TRBJ1-1; tentatively, D is TRBD1 (5 bases). This CDR3 has 12 residues. The V gene's germline CDR1 is MNHEY and CDR2 SVGAGI. The V gene lost 7 bases and the J gene lost 4 bases, with 10 bases spanning the gap. CDR3 coding DNA: TGTGCCAGCATGGTGGGGGGCACTGAAGCTTTCTTT. It encodes CASMVGGTEAFF.

The chain is built from TRBV18 and TRBJ1-4; D unresolved. The V and J ends lost 0 bases and 8 bases respectively, with 10 bases between them. Germline assignment: CDR1 KGHSH and CDR2 LQKENI. The CDR3 length is 14 residues. In DNA form, the CDR3 reads TGTGCCAGCTCACCACCCCCAGTGGGCGAAAAACTGTTTTTT. This gives the protein CASSPPPVGEKLFF.

This clone is a singleton in its sample. V and J are TRBV2 and TRBJ1-6; no reliable D call. CDR1 and CDR2 from the germline V gene are SNHLY and FYNNEI. V gave up 7 bases and J gave up 9 bases, with 10 bases separating them. The CDR3 runs 12 residues. The CDR3 loop is CASNARSSPLHF. The CDR3 DNA is TGTGCCAGCAACGCCCGGAGTTCACCCCTCCACTTT.

The chain has TRBV15 and TRBJ2-2; 8 bases match TRBD1. Trimming took 0 bases from V and 4 from J; bases not matched to a gene: 4. The CDR3 runs to 16 residues. Germline CDR1 reads LNHNV; CDR2 reads YYDKDF (reference sequence). CDR3 residues: CATSRDRGRITGELFF. The CDR3 DNA reads TGTGCCACCAGCAGAGACAGGGGGCGCATCACCGGGGAGCTGTTTTTT.

The chain employs TRBV10-3 and TRBJ2-1, with 13 bases that match TRBD2. V lost 8 bases to trimming and J lost 9 bases; unmatched junction nucleotides: 7. The CDR3 has 14 residues. The germline gives CDR1 ENHRY, CDR2 SYGVKD. The CDR3 DNA sequence: TGTGCCATCCGGACTAGCGGGAGTTTAGGTGAGCAGTTCTTC. Residues: CAIRTSGSLGEQFF.

The genes are TRBV29-1 and TRBJ2-3; the D is unclear. V was clipped by 5 bases and J by 1 base, with 16 bases between them. The germline CDR1 and CDR2 sequences are SQVTM and ANQGSEA. The CDR3 contains 15 residues. The DNA for the CDR3 is TGCAGCGTTACTCCCCGGTTGCGCGGCACAGATACGCAGTATTTT. Translating gives CSVTPRLRGTDTQYF.

The chain joins TRBV29-1 to TRBJ1-2; 8 nucleotides agree with TRBD1. There are 12 residues in the CDR3. Germline CDR1 is SQVTM and CDR2 is ANQGSEA. V gave up 5 bases and J gave up 4 bases; unmatched junction bases: 3. The chain's CDR3 is CSVYRGAYGYTF. CDR3 coding DNA: TGCAGCGTTTACAGGGGGGCCTATGGCTACACCTTC.